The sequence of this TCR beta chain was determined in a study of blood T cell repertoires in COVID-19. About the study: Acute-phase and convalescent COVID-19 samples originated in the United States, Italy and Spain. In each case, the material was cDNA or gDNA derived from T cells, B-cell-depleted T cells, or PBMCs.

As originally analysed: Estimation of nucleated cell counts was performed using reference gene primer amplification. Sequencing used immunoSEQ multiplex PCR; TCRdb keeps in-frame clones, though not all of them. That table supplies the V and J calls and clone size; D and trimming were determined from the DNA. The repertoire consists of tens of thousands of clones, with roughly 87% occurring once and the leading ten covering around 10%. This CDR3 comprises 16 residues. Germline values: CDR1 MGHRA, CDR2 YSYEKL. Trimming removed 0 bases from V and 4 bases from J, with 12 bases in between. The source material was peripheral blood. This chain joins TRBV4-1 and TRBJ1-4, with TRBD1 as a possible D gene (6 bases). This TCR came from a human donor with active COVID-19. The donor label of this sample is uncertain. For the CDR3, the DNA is TGCGCCAGCAGCCAAGAGCCCCAGGGGCATAATGAAAAACTGTTTTTT. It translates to CASSQEPQGHNEKLFF.